A single sample is the source of the 26 T cell receptor beta chains below, sequenced in a study of cytomegalovirus exposure and HLA in healthy donors. Data came from immunoSEQ multiplex PCR; TCRdb stores just in-frame clones and leaves some out. The sample has about 65,000 clones, around 92% seen once. The source material was PBMCs. Every receptor here comes from a young woman in good health and CMV-seronegative.

The chain is built from TRBV9 and TRBJ1-1; D unclear. Germline CDR1 and CDR2: SGDLS and YYNGEE. This CDR3 has 14 amino acids. V dropped 0 bases and J dropped 5 bases, with 11 bases sitting between them. This chain's CDR3 is CASSVGSGPTEAFF. The CDR3 DNA reads TGTGCCAGCAGCGTAGGGTCAGGCCCGACTGAAGCTTTCTTT.

The CDR3 here is CASSPRTGGDSPLHF. In nucleotides, the CDR3 is TGCGCCAGCAGCCCCCGGACAGGGGGCGATTCACCCCTCCACTTT. V is TRBV5-1 and J is TRBJ1-6, with 11 nucleotides matching TRBD1. The V and J ends lost 4 bases and 8 bases, in that order; junction bases with no gene match: 5. Germline CDR1 SGHRS, CDR2 YFSETQ. The CDR3 covers 15 residues.

The V call is TRBV4-1, the J call TRBJ2-1, with TRBD2 identical over 10 bases. Germline values: CDR1 MGHRA, CDR2 YSYEKL. The length of the CDR3 is 16 residues. V was pared by 0 bases and J by 3 bases, with 2 bases of the junction left unmatched. The CDR3 loop is CASSQDSGGYYNEQFF. The CDR3 region has the DNA TGCGCCAGCAGCCAAGATAGCGGGGGGTACTACAATGAGCAGTTCTTC.

This clone was counted a single time. The V and J genes are TRBV4-3 and TRBJ2-3, with a possible D match to TRBD1 (6 bases). Per germline, CDR1 LGHNA and CDR2 YSLEER. The CDR3 spans 15 residues. The V gene lost 1 base and the J gene lost 5 bases, with 13 bases spanning the gap. The CDR3 nucleotides read TGCGCCAGCAGCCAAGTTCCCACCAGGGGAGATACGCAGTATTTT. Its translation is CASSQVPTRGDTQYF.

This chain uses TRBV5-6 with TRBJ1-3; TRBD1 aligns across 7 bases. In germline, CDR1 is SGHDT, CDR2 YYEEEE. The CDR3 consists of 16 residues. The trim removed 2 bases at V and 0 bases at J, leaving 5 bases unmatched. The DNA of the CDR3 is TGTGCCAGCAGCTTAGGTAACAGGGGCTCTGGAAACACCATATATTTT. Its translation: CASSLGNRGSGNTIYF.

The chain links TRBV28 to TRBJ1-2, with D uncertain. Trimming stripped 3 bases from V and 13 bases from J, with 21 bases between. Germline assignment: CDR1 MDHEN and CDR2 SYDVKM. The CDR3 contains 14 residues. DNA for the CDR3: TGTGCCAGCAGTTTCCCTGCAATTAAGACCGGCGGCACCTTC. It yields the protein CASSFPAIKTGGTF.

This clone was seen more than once but under ten times. The gene calls are TRBV7-8 and TRBJ1-3; possible D gene TRBD1, 6 bases. CDR3 size: 14 residues. V was trimmed by 2 bases and J by 2 bases, leaving 7 bases between them. In germline, CDR1 is SGHVS, CDR2 FQNEAQ. The CDR3: CASSLTGTGNTIYF. DNA of the CDR3: TGTGCCAGCAGCTTAACAGGGACTGGAAACACCATATATTTT.

Only a few counts were recorded for this clone. The V call is TRBV15, the J call TRBJ2-2; 9 bases line up with TRBD2. Germline V lookup: CDR1 LNHNV, CDR2 YYDKDF (reference sequence). The J segment lost 5 bases and the V segment lost 1 base, leaving 8 bases of the junction unmatched. The CDR3 is made up of 17 amino acids. As DNA, the CDR3 is TGTGCCACCAGCAGAGTTTTCTTAGCGGGAGCTACCGGGGAGCTGTTTTTT. This sequence encodes CATSRVFLAGATGELFF.

V gene TRBV19 combines with J gene TRBJ2-1, with 8 bases lining up with TRBD2. The CDR3 covers 16 residues. Germline lookup yields CDR1 LNHDA and CDR2 SQIVND (reference sequence). V lost 6 bases and J lost 3; bases outside the gene matches: 10. CDR3: CASSPGGRGLYNEQFF. CDR3 nucleotide sequence: TGTGCCAGTAGCCCGGGGGGGCGGGGACTCTACAATGAGCAGTTCTTC.

V and J are TRBV28 and TRBJ2-2; TRBD1 is a possible D gene (6 bases). The CDR3 runs to 13 residues. V lost 5 bases and J 8 bases, leaving 12 bases between the germline ends. The V gene's germline CDR1 is MDHEN and CDR2 SYDVKM. Here the CDR3 DNA reads TGTGCCAGCAGTGGGGGCCACTTAGGGGAGCTGTTTTTT. It specifies CASSGGHLGELFF. The full variable domain, with the rest looked up from reference TRBV28 and TRBJ2-2, is DVKVTQSSRYLVKRTGEKVFLECVQDMDHENMFWYRQDPGLGLRLIYFSYDVKMKEKGDIPEGYSVSREKKERFSLILESASTNQTSMYLCASSGGHLGELFFGEGSRLTVL.

The chain couples TRBV11-3 to TRBJ2-1; no clear D. The CDR3 is 13 residues long. V was pared by 0 bases and J by 7 bases, with 7 bases between. Germline CDR1 reads SGHNT; CDR2 reads YENEEA. The CDR3 is CASSLDSRNEQFF. In nucleotides, the CDR3 is TGTGCCAGCAGCTTAGATTCTAGGAATGAGCAGTTCTTC.

The chain recombines TRBV27 with TRBJ1-2; 12 bases line up with TRBD1. CDR1 is MNHEY, CDR2 SMNVEV, per germline (reference sequence). V trimming: 5 bases; J trimming: 7 bases; junction bases outside the gene matches: 11. CDR3 length: 16 residues. As DNA, the CDR3 is TGTGCCAGCAGTCTCTCGTGGGGACAGGGGGCATCTGGCTACACCTTC. Translation: CASSLSWGQGASGYTF.

V gene TRBV28 combines with J gene TRBJ2-7; D is perhaps TRBD1 (6 bases). Trimming removed 6 bases from V and 0 bases from J, with 12 bases in between. Germline CDR1 MDHEN, CDR2 SYDVKM. This CDR3 region has 14 residues. The CDR3: CASSLGQGSYEQYF. In nucleotides, the CDR3 is TGTGCCAGCAGCCTGGGACAAGGCTCCTACGAGCAGTACTTC. Drawing the rest from reference TRBV28 and TRBJ2-7, the complete variable domain is DVKVTQSSRYLVKRTGEKVFLECVQDMDHENMFWYRQDPGLGLRLIYFSYDVKMKEKGDIPEGYSVSREKKERFSLILESASTNQTSMYLCASSLGQGSYEQYFGPGTRLTVT.

The gene calls are TRBV5-6 and TRBJ2-7, with D unresolved. The ends were cut back, 0 bases at V and 3 bases at J, with 4 bases in the middle. This CDR3 comprises 12 residues. Germline V gene lookup returns CDR1 SGHDT and CDR2 YYEEEE. The CDR3 protein is CASSLANYEQYF. The CDR3 DNA follows: TGTGCCAGCAGCTTGGCTAACTACGAGCAGTACTTC.

The chain carries TRBV28 and TRBJ1-2; 7 bases are shared with TRBD1. V gave up 6 bases and J gave up 8 bases; unmatched junction bases: 6. The CDR3 sequence is 12 residues long. Germline V gives CDR1 MDHEN, CDR2 SYDVKM. CDR3 in amino acids: CASRKTGAGYTF. Written as DNA, the CDR3 is TGTGCCAGCAGGAAAACAGGGGCCGGCTACACCTTC.

The rearrangement uses TRBV15 and TRBJ1-2, with no clear D. This CDR3 is 15 amino acids long. Between the trimmed V and J ends, which lost 0 bases and 4 bases, there was a span of 12 bases. Germline values: CDR1 LNHNV, CDR2 YYDKDF (reference sequence). CDR3 residues: CATSRDPSQTYGYTF. CDR3 nucleotides: TGTGCCACCAGCAGAGACCCATCACAAACCTATGGCTACACCTTC.

The chain is built from TRBV7-6 and TRBJ2-2; the D gene is possibly TRBD1 (5 bases). Trimming removed 4 bases from V and 1 base from J, with 7 bases in between. The CDR3 contains 14 residues. The germline V gene encodes CDR1 SGHVS and CDR2 FNYEAQ. For the CDR3, the DNA is TGTGCCAGCAGCTACGGACAGAACACCGGGGAGCTGTTTTTT. Protein sequence: CASSYGQNTGELFF. Full variable domain (missing parts from reference TRBV7-6 and TRBJ2-2): GAGVSQSPRYKVTKRGQDVALRCDPISGHVSLYWYRQALGQGPEFLTYFNYEAQQDKSGLPNDRFSAERPEGSISTLTIQRTEQRDSAMYRCASSYGQNTGELFFGEGSRLTVL.

The V and J genes are TRBV27 and TRBJ2-1; D call uncertain. The V gene lost 0 bases and the J gene lost 0 bases, with 6 bases spanning the gap. CDR1 is MNHEY and CDR2 is SMNVEV in the germline V gene (reference sequence). The CDR3 sequence is 15 residues long. The CDR3 sequence: CASSLSASSYNEQFF. The CDR3 region has the DNA TGTGCCAGCAGTTTATCGGCTAGCTCCTACAATGAGCAGTTCTTC.

V is TRBV28 and J is TRBJ2-5; 10 positions match TRBD1. Losses at the gene ends were 7 bases for V and 2 bases for J; bases not matched to a gene: 10. The V gene's germline CDR1 is MDHEN and CDR2 SYDVKM. This CDR3 is 16 amino acids long. CDR3 sequence: CASTIRGQGGQETQYF. CDR3 bases: TGTGCCAGCACCATTCGAGGACAGGGGGGGCAAGAGACCCAGTACTTC.

This chain links TRBV2 with TRBJ2-7; TRBD2 might be the D (6 bases). The CDR3 runs to 12 residues. Germline V gene lookup returns CDR1 SNHLY and CDR2 FYNNEI. The V and J ends lost 10 bases and 2 bases respectively, with 12 bases between them. CDR3 nucleotides: TGTGCCACCGGACTATCCCCCTACGAGCAGTACTTC. Translation: CATGLSPYEQYF.

This chain links TRBV7-2 with TRBJ2-1, with 10 bases aligning to TRBD2. V shed 4 bases and J 3 bases; nucleotides not matched to a gene: 9. This CDR3 spans 17 amino acids. CDR1 and CDR2 from the germline V gene are SGHTA and FQGNSA. The CDR3 region is CASSSATSGIIYNEQFF. The CDR3 nucleotides are TGTGCCAGCAGCTCAGCCACTAGCGGGATAATCTACAATGAGCAGTTCTTC.

The chain links TRBV30 to TRBJ1-2; possibly TRBD1 for D (5 bases). The CDR3 length is 16 residues. Trimming removed 2 bases at V and 7 bases at J, with 23 bases between. Per the germline V gene, CDR1 is GTSNPN and CDR2 is SVGIG (reference sequence). As DNA, the CDR3 is TGTGCCTGGAGTACAGACAGCTTGCAGGGTTTTCGTGGCTACACCTTC. Protein sequence: CAWSTDSLQGFRGYTF.

This clone turned up a few times. The rearrangement uses TRBV11-3 and TRBJ1-2; D is ambiguous. Germline-derived CDR1 and CDR2 are SGHNT and YENEEA. The CDR3 has 13 residues. Deletions cut 3 bases from V and 2 bases from J, with 7 bases between. The CDR3 DNA sequence: TGTGCCAGCAGCTTGGCAGGAAACTATGGCTACACCTTC. Translation: CASSLAGNYGYTF.

The CDR3 DNA is TGTGCCAGCAGCGCTGGTAGAAATCGGGCTAATGAAAAACTGTTTTTT. It encodes CASSAGRNRANEKLFF. This sequence joins TRBV5-4 and TRBJ1-4; D uncertain. The CDR3 contains 16 residues. CDR1 and CDR2 (germline): SGHNT, YYREEE (reference sequence). V was clipped by 4 bases and J by 3 bases, with 16 bases between them.

This clone was seen only a few times. The chain carries TRBV4-1 and TRBJ1-5; 7 positions agree with TRBD1. CDR3 length: 15 amino acids. The junction had 6 bases not matched to a gene; V was cut back by 3 bases and J by 4 bases. Germline-derived CDR1 and CDR2 are MGHRA and YSYEKL. The chain's CDR3 is CASSQATGTNQPQHF. CDR3 in DNA: TGCGCCAGCAGCCAGGCGACAGGGACGAATCAGCCCCAGCATTTT.

The V gene is TRBV29-1, the J gene TRBJ1-1; D perhaps matches TRBD1 (6 bases). Germline CDR1 SQVTM, CDR2 ANQGSEA. Trimming removed 2 bases from V and 5 bases from J, with 15 bases in between. There are 14 residues in the CDR3. In DNA form, the CDR3 reads TGCAGCGTTGAAAGTGGGAGGGGGGGGACTGAAGCTTTCTTT. It specifies CSVESGRGGTEAFF.